What follows is one T cell receptor beta chain and its context. This clone occurred many times. The antigen it recognizes is unknown. The input lacks base qualities; no much larger clone sits a single base away. This entry comes from a study of T cell responses to AZD1222 COVID-19 vaccine (dated by TCRdb to about 2021). Background on the whole study: AZD1222 recipients whose second dose came at about 4 weeks and those whose second dose came at about 12 weeks were combined into one group, since spike-specific TCR depth and breadth did not differ between the two schedules. TCR sequencing covered approximately 230 trial participants: around 210 given two doses of AZD1222 and 26 given two doses of MenACWY control vaccine. Trial participants were enrolled by age into 18-55, 56-69 and 70-plus year subgroups, with around 140, 26 and 57 TCR-sequenced participants respectively. Study-wide findings and limitations: After two AZD1222 doses, spike-specific TCR breadth and depth were significantly higher than at day 0 and than in MenACWY recipients. Participants were mostly white British, with more females than males. The authors suggested clonal diversity may have been underestimated. No day 14 peak-response samples were available, so repertoires were characterized only after the peak T cell response. In the small 56-69-year group, the increase in depth fell short of significance, most likely because of low power. Reportedly, almost half of the unique spike-specific TCRs recognized epitopes lying outside the regions that are mutated in the B.1.351 and B.1.1.7 variants. Conclusions about previously exposed vaccinees were limited because only a handful of AZD1222 recipients were SARS-CoV-2 seropositive at baseline. Vaccine-associated CD4 TCRs spanned the whole spike protein, with dominant responses in regions 160-218 and 743-854.

The sample's time point label is to be understood as: baseline before first vaccination. Samples from vaccinated people were obtained from the UK trials COV001 and COV002, which included a single-blind randomized controlled phase 2/3 trial of AZD1222 (ChAdOx1 nCoV-19) in healthy adults. Trial participant PBMC samples were collected at day 0 and day 28 after the second dose for TCRbeta chain sequencing. The CDR3 regions of human TCRbeta chains were analyzed by immunosequencing. The paper's processing steps were these. TCRs in the repertoires were matched against a reference library of SARS-CoV-2-specific TCRs that had been generated with the MIRA antigen-specificity platform. Breadth meant the fraction of unique TCRs that were SARS-CoV-2-associated, whereas depth meant the fraction of total T cells that were SARS-CoV-2-associated. Using the MIRA data, each spike-specific TCR was mapped to the spike region that the TCR reacts to and placed in a CD4 or CD8 class. Log10-transformed breadth and depth values were compared by one-way ANOVA with Sidak's multiple comparisons tests. The clones in this table, taken by TCRdb from immuneACCESS, are in-frame only. Not every clone is retained; where verified, under half of the shortfall comes from an unresolved V gene, and the cause of the rest is unknown. The V and J calls and clone size are taken from that table; D and trimming were inferred from the DNA. In all, the sample holds some 160,000 clones, and around 92% of those were seen once. The top ten hold roughly 1% of the sample.

The germline V gene encodes CDR1 SGHNT and CDR2 YYREEE (reference sequence). Between the V and J ends, shortened by 5 bases and 6 bases respectively, the junction contains 12 bases. Inclusive of the bounding cysteine and phenylalanine, the CDR3 is 12 residues long. Only CDR3 DNA remains: 36 bases, in frame from the first base. Sequenced material: peripheral blood, taken on day 0 of AZD1222 vaccination. The receptor chain draws on TRBV5-4 and TRBJ2-7, with a tentative D call of TRBD1 or TRBD2, each matching 6 bases. The origin of this receptor is an adult in good health. The DNA reads TGTGCCAGCAGTGATGGGGGGCGCGAGCAGTACTTC. This translates into CASSDGGREQYF.